This TCR beta chain was identified during a study of T-cell memory formation after mild COVID-19 (dated by TCRdb to 2020 to 2023). With regard to the full study: Most TCR sequence clusters were specific to one of the two donors. Two young, previously healthy adult volunteers, one female and one male, were included in the cohort. In two donors, T-cell clones that expanded and contracted after mild COVID-19 were followed by sequencing TCRalpha and TCRbeta repertoires longitudinally.

This sample was sequenced with an Illumina NovaSeq 6000. TCRalpha and TCRbeta cDNA libraries were built by 5'RACE with constant-segment primers, adding sample barcodes and unique molecular identifiers. Trizol reagent was used to extract RNA from every sample. Libraries were amplified in two PCR steps, with a second sample barcode and Illumina TruSeq adapters added in the second step. Libraries were sequenced on an Illumina NovaSeq with 2 x 150 bp paired-end reads. Regarding the original processing steps: Reads were demultiplexed and collapsed into UMI-guided consensus sequences with migec v1.2.7. With mixcr v2.1.11, UMI consensuses were aligned to TRA and TRB V and J templates and assembled into clonotypes. A clonotype was counted as expanded or contracted only when both edgeR and NoisET called the clonotype significant, with the noise models trained on biological replicates. For edgeR calls, the thresholds were a false discovery rate-adjusted p below 0.01 and a log2 fold-change of 1. As an exploratory analysis of dynamics, max-normalized trajectories of the 1000 most abundant clonotypes were examined with PCA combined with hierarchical clustering. Each responding clone was given a CD4 or CD8 phenotype based on the CD4+ and CD8+ repertoires, which had been sequenced separately. The raw public reads went through TCRdb reprocessing: fastp at Q25, MiXCR clone calling, in-frame beta chains kept. Identical CDR3 protein sequences are pooled into one entry, listed with their most common genes and DNA. TCRdb, not the authors, supplied the V and J calls. This sample comprises 550,000 to 700,000 distinct CDR3 sequences, roughly 17% of them detected only once. The ten largest clones add up to about 7.5% of the sample.

PBMCs were isolated by Ficoll-Paque density gradient centrifugation. On the study overall, not on this receptor specifically: The study covered only two mild cases, and larger cohorts including severe cases with pre-infection samples were considered necessary. The second-wave clones that peaked on day 37 were not confirmed to be SARS-CoV-2 specific. Clones contracting from day 15 to 85 had balanced CD4/CD8 phenotypes, while a second wave expanding from day 15 to 37 was biased towards CD4+. Some responding clones were detected in pre-infection memory, suggesting pre-existing cross-reactive memory T cells joined the SARS-CoV-2 response. Contracting CD4+ clones were located mainly in the CM and EM memory subsets, whereas CD8+ clones were found to be enriched in EMRA.

The germline V gene supplies CDR1 MNHEY and CDR2 SVGEGT. From its cysteine to its phenylalanine, the CDR3 spans 19 amino acids. Only CDR3 DNA remains: 57 bases, in frame from the first base. From V the trimming removes 0 bases and from J it removes 4 bases, while the gene matches leave 5 bases of the junction unaccounted for. This clonotype has more than one count but fewer than ten. The antigen this receptor binds is unknown. No much larger clone exists at a distance of one base, and base qualities are not known. The receptor's source is an adult woman who had mild COVID-19 (a few samples of this study predate the infection). The sample titles of this study are shuffled in the database, so cell type and time point are left out; the donor was told from shared clones. The sequencing input was PBMCs or a T cell subset sorted from them (not recorded which). This receptor chain uses TRBV6-2 or TRBV6-3 and TRBJ2-2, and TRBD2 matches 16 of the central bases. In nucleotide form, the sequence is TGTGCCAGCAGTTACTCGGGACTAGCGGGGGGGCCTATCACCGGGGAGCTGTTTTTT. This gives the protein CASSYSGLAGGPITGELFF.